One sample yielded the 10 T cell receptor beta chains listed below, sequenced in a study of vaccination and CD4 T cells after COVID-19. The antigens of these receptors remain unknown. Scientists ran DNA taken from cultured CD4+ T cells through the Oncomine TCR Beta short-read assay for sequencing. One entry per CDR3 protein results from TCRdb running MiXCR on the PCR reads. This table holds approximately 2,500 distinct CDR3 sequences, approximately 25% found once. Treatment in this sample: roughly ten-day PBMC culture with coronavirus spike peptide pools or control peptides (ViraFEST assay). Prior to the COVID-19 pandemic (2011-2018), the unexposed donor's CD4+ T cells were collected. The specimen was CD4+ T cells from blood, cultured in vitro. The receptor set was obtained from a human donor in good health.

CDR3 nucleotide sequence: TGTGCCAGCAGTTACTCGACAGGGGAGGTTATTGAAAAACTGTTTTTT. Protein: CASSYSTGEVIEKLFF. The genes are TRBV6-5 and TRBJ1-4; 8 nucleotides agree with TRBD1. There are 16 residues in the CDR3. CDR1 is MNHEY and CDR2 is SVGAGI in the germline V gene. V dropped 0 bases and J dropped 7; count of bases not matched to a gene: 7.

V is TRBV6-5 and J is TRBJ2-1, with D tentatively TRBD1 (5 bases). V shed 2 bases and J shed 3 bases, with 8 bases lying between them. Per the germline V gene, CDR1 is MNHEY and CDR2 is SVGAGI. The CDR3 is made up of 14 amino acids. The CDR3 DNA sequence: TGTGCCAGCAGTTACAGGGGCAGCTACAATGAGCAGTTCTTC. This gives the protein CASSYRGSYNEQFF.

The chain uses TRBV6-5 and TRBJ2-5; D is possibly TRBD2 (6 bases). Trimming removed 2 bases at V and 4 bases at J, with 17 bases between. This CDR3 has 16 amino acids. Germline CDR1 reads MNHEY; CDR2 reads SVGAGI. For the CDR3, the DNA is TGTGCCAGCAGTTACCCTAGCGAGGGGTCCAGAGAGACCCAGTACTTC. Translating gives CASSYPSEGSRETQYF.

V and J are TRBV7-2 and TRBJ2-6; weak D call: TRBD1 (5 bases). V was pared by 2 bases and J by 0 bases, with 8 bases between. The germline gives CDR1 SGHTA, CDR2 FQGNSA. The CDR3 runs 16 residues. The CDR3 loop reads CASSLMGLSGANVLTF. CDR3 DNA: TGTGCCAGCAGCTTAATGGGGCTCTCTGGGGCCAACGTCCTGACTTTC.

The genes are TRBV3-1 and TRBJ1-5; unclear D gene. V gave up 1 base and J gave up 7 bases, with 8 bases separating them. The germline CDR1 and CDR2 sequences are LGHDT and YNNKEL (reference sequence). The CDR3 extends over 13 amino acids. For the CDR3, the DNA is TGTGCCAGCAGCCAAGGGGTCAGACAGCCCCAGCATTTT. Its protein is CASSQGVRQPQHF.

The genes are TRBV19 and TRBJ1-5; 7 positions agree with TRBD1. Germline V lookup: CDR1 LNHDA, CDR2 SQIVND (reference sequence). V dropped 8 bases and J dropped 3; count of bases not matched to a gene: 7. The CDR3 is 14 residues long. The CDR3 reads CASSDRPNNQPQHF. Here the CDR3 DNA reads TGTGCCAGTTCGGACAGGCCCAACAATCAGCCCCAGCATTTT.

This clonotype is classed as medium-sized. This chain's CDR3 is CASSPEGLNSPLHF. Written as DNA, the CDR3 is TGTGCCAGCTCACCAGAGGGGCTTAATTCACCCCTCCACTTT. The chain couples TRBV18 to TRBJ1-6; TRBD1 is a possible D gene (5 bases). In germline, CDR1 is KGHSH, CDR2 LQKENI. Between the trimmed V and J ends, which lost 2 bases and 6 bases, there was a span of 8 bases. This CDR3 contains 14 residues.

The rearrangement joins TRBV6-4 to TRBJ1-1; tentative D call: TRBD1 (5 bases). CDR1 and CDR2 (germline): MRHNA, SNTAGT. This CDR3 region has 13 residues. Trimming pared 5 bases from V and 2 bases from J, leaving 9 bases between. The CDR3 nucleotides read TGTGCCAGCAGTAGAACAGGAAACACTGAAGCTTTCTTT. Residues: CASSRTGNTEAFF.

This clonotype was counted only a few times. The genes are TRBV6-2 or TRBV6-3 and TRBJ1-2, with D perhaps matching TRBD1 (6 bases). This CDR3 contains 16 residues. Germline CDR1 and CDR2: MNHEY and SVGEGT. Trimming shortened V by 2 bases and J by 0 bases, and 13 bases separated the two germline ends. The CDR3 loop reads CASSYTTGRANYGYTF. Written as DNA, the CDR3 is TGTGCCAGCAGTTACACTACAGGGAGAGCTAACTATGGCTACACCTTC.

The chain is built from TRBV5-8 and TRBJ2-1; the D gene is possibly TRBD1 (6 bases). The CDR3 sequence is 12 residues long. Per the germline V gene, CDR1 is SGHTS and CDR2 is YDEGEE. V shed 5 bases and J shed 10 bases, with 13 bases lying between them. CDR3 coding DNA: TGTGCCAGCAGGGCCGCCGGGACAGAGCAGTTCTTC. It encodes CASRAAGTEQFF.